This T cell receptor beta chain came from a study of shared clonotypes between healthy human individuals. Turning to the study itself: Three plates were used per donor for CD4 naive, three for CD4 memory, two for CD8 naive and one for CD8 memory.

Some clones are missing from TCRdb's copy, which holds only in-frame ones; the method was immunoSEQ multiplex PCR. This table has over a million clones, roughly 96% appearing once. The CDR3 runs to 14 residues. The trim removed 4 bases at V and 2 bases at J, leaving 2 bases unmatched. Looked up from germline, CDR1 is KGHSY and CDR2 is FQNENV. Input material: naive CD4+ T cells sorted from blood. As to subset: CD45RA+ positively selected. The J gene is TRBJ2-7, the V gene TRBV16; TRBD2 agrees at 10 bases. The source is a man aged 30 to 39 in good health. This CDR3 reads CASSRGLAAYEQYF. DNA for the CDR3: TGTGCCAGCAGCCGAGGACTAGCGGCCTACGAGCAGTACTTC.